This T cell receptor beta chain was sequenced during a study of shared clonotypes between healthy human individuals. Overall study results and limits: Larger estimated richness was generally recorded for naive subsets relative to memory subsets. Although depth was large, rarefaction showed that sequencing of the sorted subsets was incomplete. Unshared clonotypes carried lower generation probabilities than those common to all four donors.

Generated by immunoSEQ multiplex PCR, the TCRdb table keeps only in-frame clones and is missing some. The table shows 2 million to 2.5 million clones, with approximately 93% occurring only once. CD45RA+ naive and CD45RA-negative memory subsets were separated from CD4+ cells. About this clone: The antigen is not known.

Material: naive CD4+ T cells from PBMCs. Subset described: CD45RA+ positively selected. The sequence was obtained from a man aged 18 to 29 in good health. Some clones in this sample may be carry-over from other donors' samples.

The DNA for the CDR3 is TGTGCCAGCAGCCTAACTAGCGAGAGTGCAGATACGCAGTATTTT. This encodes CASSLTSESADTQYF. The chain has TRBV5-5 and TRBJ2-3, with 7 bases identical to TRBD2. Germline loops: CDR1 SGHKS, CDR2 YYEKEE (reference sequence). The J segment lost 4 bases and the V segment lost 4 bases, leaving 9 bases of the junction unmatched. This CDR3 has 15 residues.